This T cell receptor beta chain was sequenced for a study of cytomegalovirus exposure and HLA in healthy donors (dated by TCRdb to the late 2010s). Looking at the study overall: According to a later analysis, one platform produced both the 110 or so validation repertoires and the roughly 640 repertoires of the first cohort. The study aimed to test whether cataloging public T cell receptors could reveal signatures of past pathogen exposure. Besides the first cohort of around 670 subjects, a separate validation cohort made up of over 95 different subjects was used. High-throughput TCR immunosequencing, statistical association of individual TCRs with disease status, and machine learning were combined to predict cytomegalovirus infection status. The paper's findings and limits, for the study overall: Most TCR sequences were observed very rarely across donors, whereas some public TCRs were present in many individuals. The authors suggested that the approach could potentially be extended to other disease states and immunological phenotypes. In the study, 150 to 200 TCR beta chains were listed as associated with cytomegalovirus. Cytomegalovirus status was reported to be diagnosed by the classifier with high specificity and sensitivity in both the original and validation cohorts. Of the cluster scores, approximately 95% were above 0 in a later analysis, which found that TCRs clustered in the first cohort also tended to co-occur in the 90 to 150 validation repertoires. All 130 or so repertoires were used to score co-occurrence in the validation cohort in a later analysis, because that analysis had no HLA typing for the cohort. A few of the identified cytomegalovirus-associated TCR beta chains were confirmed in vitro to be specific for cytomegalovirus antigens.

From a lookup of the germline V gene (reference sequence), CDR1 and CDR2 are MNHEY and SMNVEV. V is pruned by 5 bases and J by 7 bases, leaving 13 bases of the junction without a gene match. Reading from cysteine to phenylalanine, the CDR3 counts 15 amino acids. Only the CDR3 DNA stays, 45 bases, in frame from base 1. The donors were included in the validation cohort of 120 subjects, a group kept apart from the roughly 680-subject first cohort. A note on this clone: Its antigen remains unidentified. No clone much larger than this one lies a single base away; base qualities are absent.

The protocol used for the library was the immunoSEQ multiplex PCR assay. As for the authors' bioinformatics: To diagnose cytomegalovirus status from the catalog of TCR beta chain sequences, a statistical classification framework was built. TCRdb stores this immuneACCESS table with in-frame sequences only. Part of the clones is absent; in the studies checked, under half of the shortfall reflects unresolved V genes, and no reason is known for the rest. The DNA gave D and trimming, while V, J and clone size come from that table. A total of about 130,000 clones appear in this sample, about 88% of them only once. The ten largest clonotypes hold 9% to 9.5% of the sample.

Sequencing was performed on PBMCs. The receptor was derived from a woman between 18 and 29 years old in good health and CMV-seropositive. The chain joins TRBV27 to TRBJ1-2, with 7 junctional bases fitting TRBD1. The CDR3 region: CASSQSSRDRFGYTF. The nucleotide sequence reads as follows: TGTGCCAGCAGTCAATCTTCCCGGGACAGATTTGGCTACACCTTC.